The clone carrying this TCR beta chain was detected many times. The data were taken from a study of read filtering for tumor transcriptome and immune sequencing. On the study more broadly: Roughly 8 patients were R-ISS I, approximately 15 were R-ISS II, about seven were R-ISS III.

This library used 300 to 500 ng RNA and molecular barcoded adaptors spanning alpha/delta and beta/gamma chains. MiXCR was run by TCRdb on the reads, yielding one entry per CDR3 protein. The repertoire holds tens of thousands of distinct CDR3 sequences, around 20% seen once, with roughly two fifths in the top ten. Sequenced material: a population of CD138-negative cells sorted from bone marrow. The clonotype originates from a donor aged 40 or older with multiple myeloma.

CDR3 region: CASSQGRGGNSPLHF. The CDR3 DNA reads as TGCGCCAGCAGCCAAGGACGGGGAGGTAATTCACCCCTCCACTTT. The chain uses TRBV4-1 and TRBJ1-6; D gene ambiguous. Germline lookup yields CDR1 MGHRA and CDR2 YSYEKL. Trimming removed 1 base from V and 6 bases from J, with 10 bases in between. This CDR3 spans 15 amino acids.